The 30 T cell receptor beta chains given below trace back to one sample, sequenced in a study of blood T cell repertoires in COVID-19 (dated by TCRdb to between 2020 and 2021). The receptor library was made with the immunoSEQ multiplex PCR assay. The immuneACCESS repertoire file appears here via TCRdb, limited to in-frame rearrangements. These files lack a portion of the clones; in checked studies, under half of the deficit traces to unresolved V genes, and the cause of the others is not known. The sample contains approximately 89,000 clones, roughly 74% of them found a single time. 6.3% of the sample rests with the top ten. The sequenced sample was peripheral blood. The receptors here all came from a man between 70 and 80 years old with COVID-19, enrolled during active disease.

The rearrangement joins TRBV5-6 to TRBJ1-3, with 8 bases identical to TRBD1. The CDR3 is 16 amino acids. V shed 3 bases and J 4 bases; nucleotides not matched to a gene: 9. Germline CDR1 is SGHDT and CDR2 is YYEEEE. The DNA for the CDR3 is TGTGCCAGCAGCTCCAGAAGGACAGGGCTGGGAAACACCATATATTTT. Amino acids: CASSSRRTGLGNTIYF. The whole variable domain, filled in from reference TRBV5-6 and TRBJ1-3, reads DAGVTQSPTHLIKTRGQQVTLRCSPKSGHDTVSWYQQALGQGPQFIFQYYEEEERQRGNFPDRFSGHQFPNYSSELNVNALLLGDSALYLCASSSRRTGLGNTIYFGEGSWLTVV.

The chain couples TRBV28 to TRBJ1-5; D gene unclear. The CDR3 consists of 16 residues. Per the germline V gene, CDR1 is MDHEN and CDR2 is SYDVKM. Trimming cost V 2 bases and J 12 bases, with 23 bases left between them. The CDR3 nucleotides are TGTGCCAGCAGTTTACCAACCCACCTCGACTATTTAGGCCAGCATTTT. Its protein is CASSLPTHLDYLGQHF.

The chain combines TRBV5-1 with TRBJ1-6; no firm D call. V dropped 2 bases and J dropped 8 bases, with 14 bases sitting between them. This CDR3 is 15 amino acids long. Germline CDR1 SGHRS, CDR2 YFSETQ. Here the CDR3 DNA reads TGCGCCAGCAGCTTCGAGGGCGGCGGGGATTCACCCCTCCACTTT. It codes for CASSFEGGGDSPLHF.

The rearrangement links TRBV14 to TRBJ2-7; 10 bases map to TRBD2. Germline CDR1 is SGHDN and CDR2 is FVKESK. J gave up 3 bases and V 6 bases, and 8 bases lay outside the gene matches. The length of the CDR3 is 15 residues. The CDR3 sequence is CASSARTSGLYEQYF. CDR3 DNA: TGTGCCAGCAGTGCTAGGACTAGCGGCCTCTACGAGCAGTACTTC.

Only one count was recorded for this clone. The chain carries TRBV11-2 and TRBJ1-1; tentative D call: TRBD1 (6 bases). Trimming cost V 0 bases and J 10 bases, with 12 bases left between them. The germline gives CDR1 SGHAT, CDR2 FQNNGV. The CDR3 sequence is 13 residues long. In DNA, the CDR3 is TGTGCCAGCAGCTTAGATCTAGACAGGCGAGCTTTCTTT. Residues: CASSLDLDRRAFF.

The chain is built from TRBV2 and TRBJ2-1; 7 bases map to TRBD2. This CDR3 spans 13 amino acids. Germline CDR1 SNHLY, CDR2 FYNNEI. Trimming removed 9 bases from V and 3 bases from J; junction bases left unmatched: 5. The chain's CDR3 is CASSGTIYNEQFF. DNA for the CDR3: TGTGCCAGTTCCGGGACTATCTACAATGAGCAGTTCTTC. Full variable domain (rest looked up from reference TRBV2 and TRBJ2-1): EPEVTQTPSHQVTQMGQEVILRCVPISNHLYFYWYRQILGQKVEFLVSFYNNEISEKSEIFDDQFSVERPDGSNFTLKIRSTKLEDSAMYFCASSGTIYNEQFFGPGTRLTVL.

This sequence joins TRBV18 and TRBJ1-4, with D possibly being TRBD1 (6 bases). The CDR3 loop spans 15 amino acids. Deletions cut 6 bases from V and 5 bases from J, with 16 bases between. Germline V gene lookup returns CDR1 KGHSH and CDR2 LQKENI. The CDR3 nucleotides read TGTGCCAGCTCGGAACAGAGGGGGTTGAATGAAAAACTGTTTTTT. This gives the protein CASSEQRGLNEKLFF.

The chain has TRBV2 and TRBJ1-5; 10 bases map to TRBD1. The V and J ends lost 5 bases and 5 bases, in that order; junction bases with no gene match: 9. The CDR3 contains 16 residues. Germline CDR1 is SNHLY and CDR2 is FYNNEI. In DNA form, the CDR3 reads TGTGCCAGCAGTAAGGACAGGGGGATTAAGGATCAGCCCCAGCATTTT. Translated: CASSKDRGIKDQPQHF.

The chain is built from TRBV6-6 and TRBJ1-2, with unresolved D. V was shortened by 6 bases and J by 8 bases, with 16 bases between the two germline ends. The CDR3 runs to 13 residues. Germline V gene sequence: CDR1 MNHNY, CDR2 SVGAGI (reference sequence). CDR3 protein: CASRLLMAEGYTF. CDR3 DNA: TGTGCCAGCAGGCTCTTAATGGCGGAAGGCTACACCTTC.

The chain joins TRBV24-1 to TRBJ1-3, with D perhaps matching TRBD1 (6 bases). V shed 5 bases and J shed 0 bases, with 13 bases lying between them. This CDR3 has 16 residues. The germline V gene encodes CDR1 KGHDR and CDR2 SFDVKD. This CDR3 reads CATSGAGQISGNTIYF. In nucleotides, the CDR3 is TGTGCCACCAGTGGGGCCGGACAGATCTCTGGAAACACCATATATTTT.

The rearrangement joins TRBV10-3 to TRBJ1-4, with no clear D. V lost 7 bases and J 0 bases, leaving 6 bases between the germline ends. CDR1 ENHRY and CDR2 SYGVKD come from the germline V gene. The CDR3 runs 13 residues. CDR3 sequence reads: CAIKESTNEKLFF. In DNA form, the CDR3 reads TGTGCCATCAAGGAGTCAACTAATGAAAAACTGTTTTTT.

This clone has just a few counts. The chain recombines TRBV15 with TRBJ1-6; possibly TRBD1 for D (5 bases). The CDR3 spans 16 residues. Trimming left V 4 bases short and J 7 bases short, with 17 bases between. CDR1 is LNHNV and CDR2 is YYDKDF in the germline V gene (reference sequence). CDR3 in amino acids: CATSTLGGIGNSPLHF. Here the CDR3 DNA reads TGTGCCACCAGCACCTTGGGGGGGATCGGGAATTCACCCCTCCACTTT.

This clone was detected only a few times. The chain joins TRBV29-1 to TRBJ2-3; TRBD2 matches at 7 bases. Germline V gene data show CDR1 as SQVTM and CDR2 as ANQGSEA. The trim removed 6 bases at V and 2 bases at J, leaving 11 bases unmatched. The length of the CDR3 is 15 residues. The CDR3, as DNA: TGCAGCGTAAGGCCGGGACTACAATACACAGATACGCAGTATTTT. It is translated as CSVRPGLQYTDTQYF.

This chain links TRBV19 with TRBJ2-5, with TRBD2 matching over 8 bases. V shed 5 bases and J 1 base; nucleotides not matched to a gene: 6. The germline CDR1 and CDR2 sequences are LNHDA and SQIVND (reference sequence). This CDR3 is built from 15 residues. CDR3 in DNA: TGTGCCAGTAGTGCCGGGACTAGGAGCCAAGAGACCCAGTACTTC. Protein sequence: CASSAGTRSQETQYF.

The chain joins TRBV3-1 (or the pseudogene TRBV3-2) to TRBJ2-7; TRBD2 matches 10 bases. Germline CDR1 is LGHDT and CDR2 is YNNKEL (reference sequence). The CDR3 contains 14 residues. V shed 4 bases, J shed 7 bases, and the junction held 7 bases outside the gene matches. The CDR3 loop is CASSPLAGSNEQYF. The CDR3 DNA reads TGTGCCAGCAGCCCACTAGCGGGGTCGAATGAGCAGTACTTC.

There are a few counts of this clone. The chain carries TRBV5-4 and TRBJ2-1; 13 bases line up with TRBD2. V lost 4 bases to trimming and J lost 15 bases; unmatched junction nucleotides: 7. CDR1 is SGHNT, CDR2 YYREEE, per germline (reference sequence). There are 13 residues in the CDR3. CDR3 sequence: CASSLGLAGPWFF. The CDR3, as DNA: TGTGCCAGCAGCCTGGGACTAGCGGGGCCCTGGTTCTTC. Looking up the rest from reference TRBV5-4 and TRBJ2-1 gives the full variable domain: ETGVTQSPTHLIKTRGQQVTLRCSSQSGHNTVSWYQQALGQGPQFIFQYYREEENGRGNFPPRFSGLQFPNYSSELNVNALELDDSALYLCASSLGLAGPWFFGPGTRLTVL.

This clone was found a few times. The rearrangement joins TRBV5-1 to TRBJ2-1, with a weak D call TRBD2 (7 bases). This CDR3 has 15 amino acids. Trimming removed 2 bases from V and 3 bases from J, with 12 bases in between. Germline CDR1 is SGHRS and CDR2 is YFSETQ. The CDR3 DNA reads TGCGCCAGCAGCTTAGAGGGGGGGATCTACAATGAGCAGTTCTTC. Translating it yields CASSLEGGIYNEQFF. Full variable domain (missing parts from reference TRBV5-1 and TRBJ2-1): KAGVTQTPRYLIKTRGQQVTLSCSPISGHRSVSWYQQTPGQGLQFLFEYFSETQRNKGNFPGRFSGRQFSNSRSEMNVSTLELGDSALYLCASSLEGGIYNEQFFGPGTRLTVL.

CDR3 DNA: TGTGCCAGCAGCCCCAGACAGGGAGGTGATTCACCCCTCCACTTT. Amino acids: CASSPRQGGDSPLHF. J is TRBJ1-6 and V is TRBV7-2, with 7 bases identical to TRBD1. The V gene's germline CDR1 is SGHTA and CDR2 FQGNSA. With V trimmed by 5 bases and J by 8 bases, 9 bases remained unmatched. The CDR3 is 15 residues long.

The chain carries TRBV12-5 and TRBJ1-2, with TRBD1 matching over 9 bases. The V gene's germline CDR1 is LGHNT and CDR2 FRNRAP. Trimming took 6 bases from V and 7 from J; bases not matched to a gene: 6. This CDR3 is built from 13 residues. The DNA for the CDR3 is TGTGCTAGTGGGTCCGGGACAGGGTTTGGCTACACCTTC. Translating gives CASGSGTGFGYTF.

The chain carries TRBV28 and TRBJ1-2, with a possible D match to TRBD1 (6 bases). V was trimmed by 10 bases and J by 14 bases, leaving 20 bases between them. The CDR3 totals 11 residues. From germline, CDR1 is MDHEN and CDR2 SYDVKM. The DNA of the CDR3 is TGTGCCACCAGCTGGAAAGGGGGGGAAACCTTC. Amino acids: CATSWKGGETF.

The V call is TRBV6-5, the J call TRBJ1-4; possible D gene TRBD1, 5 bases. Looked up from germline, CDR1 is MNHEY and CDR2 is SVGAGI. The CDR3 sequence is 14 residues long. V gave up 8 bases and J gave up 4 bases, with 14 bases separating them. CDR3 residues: CASHPGRGNEKLFF. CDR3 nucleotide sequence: TGTGCCAGCCACCCAGGAAGGGGTAATGAAAAACTGTTTTTT.

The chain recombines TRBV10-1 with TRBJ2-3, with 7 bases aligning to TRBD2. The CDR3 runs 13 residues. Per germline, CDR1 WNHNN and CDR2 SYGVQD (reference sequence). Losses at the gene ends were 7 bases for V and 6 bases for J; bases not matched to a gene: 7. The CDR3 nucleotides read TGCGCCAGCAACCCGGCGGGGGTCGATACGCAGTATTTT. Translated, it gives CASNPAGVDTQYF.

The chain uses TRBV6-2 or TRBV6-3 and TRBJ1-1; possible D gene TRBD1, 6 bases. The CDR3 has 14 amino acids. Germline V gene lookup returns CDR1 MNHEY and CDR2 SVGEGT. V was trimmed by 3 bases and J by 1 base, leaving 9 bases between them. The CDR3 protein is CASSYQGPNTEAFF. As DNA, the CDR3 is TGTGCCAGCAGTTATCAGGGGCCGAACACTGAAGCTTTCTTT.

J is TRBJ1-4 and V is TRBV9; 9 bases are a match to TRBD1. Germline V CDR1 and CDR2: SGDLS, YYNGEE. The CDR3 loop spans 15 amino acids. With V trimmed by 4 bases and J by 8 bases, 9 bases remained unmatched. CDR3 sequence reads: CASSPRTGVGEKLFF. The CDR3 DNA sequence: TGTGCCAGCAGCCCACGGACAGGGGTAGGCGAAAAACTGTTTTTT.

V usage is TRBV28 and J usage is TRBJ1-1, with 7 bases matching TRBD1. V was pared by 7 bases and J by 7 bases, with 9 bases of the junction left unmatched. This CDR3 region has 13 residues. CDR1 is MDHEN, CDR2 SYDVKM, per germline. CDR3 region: CASTGTVNFEAFF. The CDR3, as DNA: TGTGCCAGCACGGGGACAGTGAACTTTGAAGCTTTCTTT. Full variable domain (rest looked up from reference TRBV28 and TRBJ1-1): DVKVTQSSRYLVKRTGEKVFLECVQDMDHENMFWYRQDPGLGLRLIYFSYDVKMKEKGDIPEGYSVSREKKERFSLILESASTNQTSMYLCASTGTVNFEAFFGQGTRLTVV.

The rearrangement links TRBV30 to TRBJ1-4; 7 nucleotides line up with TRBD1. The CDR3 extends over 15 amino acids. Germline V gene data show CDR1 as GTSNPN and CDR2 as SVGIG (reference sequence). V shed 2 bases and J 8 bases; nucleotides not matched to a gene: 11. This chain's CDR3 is CAWSLPQGQGEKLFF. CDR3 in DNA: TGTGCCTGGAGTCTACCACAGGGGCAGGGAGAAAAACTGTTTTTT.

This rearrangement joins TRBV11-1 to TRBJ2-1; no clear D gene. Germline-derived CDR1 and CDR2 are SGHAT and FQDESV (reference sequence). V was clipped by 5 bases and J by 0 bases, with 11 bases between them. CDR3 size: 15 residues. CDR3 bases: TGTGCCAGCAGCCCTCGAACGAGCTCCTACAATGAGCAGTTCTTC. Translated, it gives CASSPRTSSYNEQFF.

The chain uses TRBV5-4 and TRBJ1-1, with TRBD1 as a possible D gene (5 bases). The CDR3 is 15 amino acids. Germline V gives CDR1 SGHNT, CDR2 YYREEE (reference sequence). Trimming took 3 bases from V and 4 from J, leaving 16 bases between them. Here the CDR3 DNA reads TGTGCCAGCAGCTGGAAAGGGTCCGGGGGCACTGAAGCTTTCTTT. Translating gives CASSWKGSGGTEAFF.

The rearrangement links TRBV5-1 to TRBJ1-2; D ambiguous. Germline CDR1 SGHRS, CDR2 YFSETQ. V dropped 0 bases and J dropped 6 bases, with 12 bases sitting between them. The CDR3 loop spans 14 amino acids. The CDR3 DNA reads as TGCGCCAGCAGCTTGGTATCCGGGAATGATGGCTACACCTTC. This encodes CASSLVSGNDGYTF.

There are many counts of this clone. CDR3 in amino acids: CASSNPPGQGRHEQFF. The CDR3, as DNA: TGCGCCAGCAGCAACCCACCGGGACAGGGGCGCCATGAGCAGTTCTTC. This rearrangement joins TRBV5-1 to TRBJ2-1, with 10 bases that match TRBD1. With 4 bases clipped from V and 8 bases from J, the junction kept 12 bases outside the gene matches. The CDR3 runs 16 residues. Germline CDR1 is SGHRS and CDR2 is YFSETQ.